This is a list of T cell receptor beta chains from one sample in a study of blood T cell repertoires in COVID-19. Only in-frame clones appear in the TCRdb table, and some are missing; sequencing was by immunoSEQ multiplex PCR. This table holds over 150,000 clones, over 75% found once. Sequencing input: PBMCs or T cells enriched from blood (not recorded which). The receptors stem from a woman aged 18 to 35 who had recovered from COVID-19. CDR3s include the opening cysteine and the closing phenylalanine or tryptophan.

TRBV28	CASSSYPGQGSSYEQYF
TRBV27	CASRSIGTGDTYSYGYTF
TRBV29-1	CSVGQGYGYTF
TRBV28	CASSRVGEGNSPLHF
TRBV28	CASSSRQTNQPQHF
TRBV4-2	CASSLSYTEAFF
TRBV2	CASSGGGRSKQYF
TRBV27	CASTQGAPDTQYF
TRBV3-1/TRBV3-2	CASSTGLDYEQYF
TRBV15	CATSGNLDRVEQFF
TRBV25-1	CASRFAGGANTEAFF
TRBV19	CASNSQRGGLDEQFF
TRBV2	CASRADRGFNEKLFF
TRBV28	CASSRRNREAFF
TRBV28	CASRPQRGGAPLHF
TRBV27	CASRPGQANSPLHF
TRBV6-2/TRBV6-3	CASSYSYRDSYGYTF
TRBV19	CASRPRDRLSLGEQYF
TRBV25-1	CASSWGPSRNEQYF
TRBV30	CAWSLDRTNNEQFF
TRBV5-1	CASSPGTSGSQETQYF
TRBV19	CASSIDHRDDYEQYF
TRBV6-5	CASSYSGLSTDTQYF
TRBV7-9	CASRSEAGEAFF
TRBV5-1	CASSPEALYEQYF
TRBV7-8	CASSSSWGGPGANVLTF
TRBV4-3	CASSLSLQYRDHNSPLHF
TRBV7-2	CASSLGPGGETEAFF
TRBV6-5	CASSPAADGGQRLFF
TRBV7-9	CASSLSQGISPLHF
TRBV19	CASSIFTQASGNTIYF
TRBV3-1/TRBV3-2	CASSHTGTGVTDTQYF
TRBV20-1	CSAINRETQYF
TRBV27	CASSPGTGRSPLHF
TRBV28	CASSPTRIGGDYGYTF
TRBV28	CASSPLAGVINNEQFF
TRBV19	CASRDRAGANVLTF
TRBV25-1	CASSEPGRETQYF
TRBV27	CASAWGQAYEQYF
TRBV2	CARLLARASYNEQFF
TRBV10-3	CAISDFGQGPSYEQYF
TRBV4-1	CASSSREGSYEQYF
TRBV14	CASSTGPNTEAFF
TRBV11-3	CASSLGTVAGEVFF
TRBV4-2	CASSPTSGRVETQYF
TRBV7-3	CASSLLVGAGELFF
TRBV4-3	CASSQGQAKYYEQYF
TRBV5-1	CASSITGTDSYEQYF
TRBV2	CASSLLANQETQYF
TRBV18	CASSLPSGDYNEQFF
TRBV11-2	CASSLEWGESSYNEQFF
TRBV23-1	CASSQSGDRGGNF
TRBV6-2/TRBV6-3	CASSPHPGTGTEKLFF
TRBV27	CASSLLPRQPQHF
TRBV28	CASFRQSSKLFF
TRBV5-1	CASSSFGTGLGRTEAFF
TRBV6-2/TRBV6-3	CASSYHVGVYEQYF
TRBV27	CASRQSSPIFYGYTF